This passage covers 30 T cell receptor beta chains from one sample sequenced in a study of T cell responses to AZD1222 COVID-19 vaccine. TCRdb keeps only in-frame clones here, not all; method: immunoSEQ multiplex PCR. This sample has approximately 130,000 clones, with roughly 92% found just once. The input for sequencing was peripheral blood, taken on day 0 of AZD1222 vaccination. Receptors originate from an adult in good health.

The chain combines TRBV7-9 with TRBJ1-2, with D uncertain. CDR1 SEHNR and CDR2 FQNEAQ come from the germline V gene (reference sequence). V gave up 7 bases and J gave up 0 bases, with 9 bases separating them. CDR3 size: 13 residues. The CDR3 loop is CASNGPTNYGYTF. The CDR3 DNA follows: TGTGCCAGCAACGGACCCACTAACTATGGCTACACCTTC.

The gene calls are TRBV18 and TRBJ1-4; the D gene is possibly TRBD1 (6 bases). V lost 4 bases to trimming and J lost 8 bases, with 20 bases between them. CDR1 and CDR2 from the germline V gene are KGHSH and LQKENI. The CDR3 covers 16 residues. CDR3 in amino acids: CASSRAQGQVGEKLFF. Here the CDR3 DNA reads TGTGCCAGCTCACGCGCCCAGGGGCAGGTCGGGGAAAAACTGTTTTTT.

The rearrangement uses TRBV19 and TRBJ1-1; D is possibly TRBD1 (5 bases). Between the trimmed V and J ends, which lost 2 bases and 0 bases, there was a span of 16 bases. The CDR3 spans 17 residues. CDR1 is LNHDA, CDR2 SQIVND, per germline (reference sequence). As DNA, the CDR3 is TGTGCCAGTAGTATAATGGGGCAGGCGTACATGAACACTGAAGCTTTCTTT. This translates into CASSIMGQAYMNTEAFF.

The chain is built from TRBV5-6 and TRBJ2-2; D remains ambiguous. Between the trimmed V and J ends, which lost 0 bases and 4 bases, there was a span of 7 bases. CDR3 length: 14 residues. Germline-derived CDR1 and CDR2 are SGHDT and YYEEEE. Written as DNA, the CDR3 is TGTGCCAGCAGCTTGGTTCAACTCACCGGGGAGCTGTTTTTT. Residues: CASSLVQLTGELFF. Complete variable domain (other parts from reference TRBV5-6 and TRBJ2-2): DAGVTQSPTHLIKTRGQQVTLRCSPKSGHDTVSWYQQALGQGPQFIFQYYEEEERQRGNFPDRFSGHQFPNYSSELNVNALLLGDSALYLCASSLVQLTGELFFGEGSRLTVL.

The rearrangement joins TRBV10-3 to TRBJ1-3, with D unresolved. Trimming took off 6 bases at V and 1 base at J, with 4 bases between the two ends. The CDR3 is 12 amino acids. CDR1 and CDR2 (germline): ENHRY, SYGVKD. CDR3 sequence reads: CAISLSGNTIYF. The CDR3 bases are TGTGCCATCAGCCTGTCTGGAAACACCATATATTTT.

The CDR3 here is CASSITGTGYNSPLHF. The CDR3 DNA reads as TGTGCCAGCAGTATCACCGGGACAGGGTATAATTCACCCCTCCACTTT. The V and J genes are TRBV7-2 and TRBJ1-6; TRBD1 matches at 9 bases. Germline CDR1 reads SGHTA; CDR2 reads FQGNSA. The V and J ends lost 6 bases and 4 bases, in that order; junction bases with no gene match: 7. This CDR3 has 16 residues. The entire variable domain, with the rest obtained from reference TRBV7-2 and TRBJ1-6, is as follows: GAGVSQSPSNKVTEKGKDVELRCDPISGHTALYWYRQSLGQGLEFLIYFQGNSAPDKSGLPSDRFSAERTGGSVSTLTIQRTQQEDSAVYLCASSITGTGYNSPLHFGNGTRLTVT.

CDR3 in amino acids: CASSMTSGGPQETQYF. DNA of the CDR3: TGTGCCAGTAGTATGACTAGCGGGGGGCCCCAAGAGACCCAGTACTTC. The rearrangement links TRBV19 to TRBJ2-5, with 13 nucleotides matching TRBD2. The J segment lost 1 base and the V segment lost 3 bases, leaving 2 bases of the junction unmatched. The CDR3 length is 16 residues. Germline V gene sequence: CDR1 LNHDA, CDR2 SQIVND (reference sequence).

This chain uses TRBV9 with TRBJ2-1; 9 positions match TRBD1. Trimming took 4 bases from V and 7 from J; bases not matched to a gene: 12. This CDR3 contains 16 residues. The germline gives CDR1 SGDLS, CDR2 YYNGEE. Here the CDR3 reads CASSSDGTGSRNEQFF. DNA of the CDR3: TGTGCCAGCAGCTCGGACGGGACAGGGTCTAGGAATGAGCAGTTCTTC.

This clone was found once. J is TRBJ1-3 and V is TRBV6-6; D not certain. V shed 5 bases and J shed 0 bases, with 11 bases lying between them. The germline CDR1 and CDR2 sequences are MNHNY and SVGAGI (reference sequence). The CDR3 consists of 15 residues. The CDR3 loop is CASSARPNSGNTIYF. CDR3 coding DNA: TGTGCCAGCAGTGCCCGACCGAACTCTGGAAACACCATATATTTT.

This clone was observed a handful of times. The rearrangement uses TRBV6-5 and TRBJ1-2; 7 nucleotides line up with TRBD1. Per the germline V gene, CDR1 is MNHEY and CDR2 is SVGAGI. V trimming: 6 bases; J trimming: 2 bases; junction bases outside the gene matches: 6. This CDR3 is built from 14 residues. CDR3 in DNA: TGTGCCAGCAGGACAGGGATTGGAAACTATGGCTACACCTTC. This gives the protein CASRTGIGNYGYTF.

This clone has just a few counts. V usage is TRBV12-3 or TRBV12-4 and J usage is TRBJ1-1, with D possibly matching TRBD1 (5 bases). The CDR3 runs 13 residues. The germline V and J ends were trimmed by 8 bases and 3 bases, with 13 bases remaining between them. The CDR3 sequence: CASPRPGDTEAFF. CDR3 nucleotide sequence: TGTGCCAGCCCGCGGCCGGGGGACACTGAAGCTTTCTTT.

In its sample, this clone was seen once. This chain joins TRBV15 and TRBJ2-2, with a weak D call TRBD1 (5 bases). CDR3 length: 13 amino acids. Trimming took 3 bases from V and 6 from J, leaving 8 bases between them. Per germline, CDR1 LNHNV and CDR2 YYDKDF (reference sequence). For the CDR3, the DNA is TGTGCCACCAGCAGCAGGGTTGCCGGGGAGCTGTTTTTT. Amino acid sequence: CATSSRVAGELFF.

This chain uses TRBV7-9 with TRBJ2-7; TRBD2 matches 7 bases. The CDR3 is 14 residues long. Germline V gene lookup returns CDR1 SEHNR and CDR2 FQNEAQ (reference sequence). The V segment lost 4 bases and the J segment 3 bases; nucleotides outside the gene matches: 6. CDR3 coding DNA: TGTGCCAGCAGCTCCCGGGACTACATCTACGAGCAGTACTTC. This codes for CASSSRDYIYEQYF.

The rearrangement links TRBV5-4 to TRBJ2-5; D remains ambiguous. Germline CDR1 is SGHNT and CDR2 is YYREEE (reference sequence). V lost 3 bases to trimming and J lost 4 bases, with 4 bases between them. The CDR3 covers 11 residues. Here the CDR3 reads CASSSRETQYF. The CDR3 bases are TGTGCCAGCAGCTCGCGAGAGACCCAGTACTTC.

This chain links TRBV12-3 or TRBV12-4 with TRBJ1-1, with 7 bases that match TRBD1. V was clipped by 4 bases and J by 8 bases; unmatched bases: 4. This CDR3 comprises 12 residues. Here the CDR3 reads CASSSVGGEAFF. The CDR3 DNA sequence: TGTGCCAGCAGTTCAGTAGGGGGCGAAGCTTTCTTT.

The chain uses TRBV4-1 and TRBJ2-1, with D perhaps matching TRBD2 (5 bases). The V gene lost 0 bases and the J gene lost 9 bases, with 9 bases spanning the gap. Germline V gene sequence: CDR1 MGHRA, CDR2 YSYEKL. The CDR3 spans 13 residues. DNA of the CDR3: TGCGCCAGCAGCCAAGACTCCCGGGGTGAGCAGTTCTTC. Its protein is CASSQDSRGEQFF.

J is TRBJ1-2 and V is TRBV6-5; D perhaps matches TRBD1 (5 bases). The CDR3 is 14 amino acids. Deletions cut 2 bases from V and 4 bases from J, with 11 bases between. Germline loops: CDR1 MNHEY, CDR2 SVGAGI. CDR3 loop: CASSYGPGTYGYTF. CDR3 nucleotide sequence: TGTGCCAGCAGTTACGGTCCAGGGACCTATGGCTACACCTTC.

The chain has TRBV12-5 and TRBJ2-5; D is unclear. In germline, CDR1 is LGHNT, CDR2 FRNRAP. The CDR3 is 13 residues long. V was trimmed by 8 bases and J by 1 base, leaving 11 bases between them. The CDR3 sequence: CASSASSQETQYF. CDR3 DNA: TGTGCTAGTAGCGCCAGCTCCCAAGAGACCCAGTACTTC.

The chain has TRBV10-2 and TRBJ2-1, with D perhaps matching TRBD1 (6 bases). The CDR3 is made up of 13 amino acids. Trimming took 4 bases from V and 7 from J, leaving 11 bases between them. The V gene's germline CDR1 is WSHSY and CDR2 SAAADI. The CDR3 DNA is TGCGCCAGCAGTGTGGAAGGGGGAAATGAGCAGTTCTTC. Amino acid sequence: CASSVEGGNEQFF.

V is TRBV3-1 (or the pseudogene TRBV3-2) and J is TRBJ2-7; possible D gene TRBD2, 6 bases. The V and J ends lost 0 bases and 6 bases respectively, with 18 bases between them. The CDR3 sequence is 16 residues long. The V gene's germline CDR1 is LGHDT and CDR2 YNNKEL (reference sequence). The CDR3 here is CASSQDRPLVGGEQYF. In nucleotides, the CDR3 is TGTGCCAGCAGCCAAGACAGACCCCTCGTGGGGGGCGAGCAGTACTTC.

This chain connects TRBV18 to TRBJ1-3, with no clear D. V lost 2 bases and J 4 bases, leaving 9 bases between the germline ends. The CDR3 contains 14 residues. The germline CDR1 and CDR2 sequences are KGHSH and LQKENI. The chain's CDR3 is CASSPYPGGNTIYF. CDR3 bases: TGTGCCAGCTCACCATACCCGGGGGGAAACACCATATATTTT.

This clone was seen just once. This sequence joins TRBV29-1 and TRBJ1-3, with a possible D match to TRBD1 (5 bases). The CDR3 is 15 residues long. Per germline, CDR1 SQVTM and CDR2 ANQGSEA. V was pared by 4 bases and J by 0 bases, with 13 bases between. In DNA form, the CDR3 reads TGCAGCGTTGTAAGGGACTCCAACTCTGGAAACACCATATATTTT. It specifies CSVVRDSNSGNTIYF.

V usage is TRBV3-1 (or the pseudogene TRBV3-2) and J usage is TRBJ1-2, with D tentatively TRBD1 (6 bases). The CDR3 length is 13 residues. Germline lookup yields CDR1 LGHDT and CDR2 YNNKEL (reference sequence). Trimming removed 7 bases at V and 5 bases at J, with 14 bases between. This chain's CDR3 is CASTGGRGYGYTF. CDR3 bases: TGTGCCAGCACCGGGGGGCGAGGGTATGGCTACACCTTC.

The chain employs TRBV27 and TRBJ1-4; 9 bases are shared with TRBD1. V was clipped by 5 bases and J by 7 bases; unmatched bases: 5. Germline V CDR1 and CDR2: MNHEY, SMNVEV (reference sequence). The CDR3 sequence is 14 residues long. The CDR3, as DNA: TGTGCCAGCAGTCCAACGACAGGGGGTGAAAAACTGTTTTTT. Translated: CASSPTTGGEKLFF.

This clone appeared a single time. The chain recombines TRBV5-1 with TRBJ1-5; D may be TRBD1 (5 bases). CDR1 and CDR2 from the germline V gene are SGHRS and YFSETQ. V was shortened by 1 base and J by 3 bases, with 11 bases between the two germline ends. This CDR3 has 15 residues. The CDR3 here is CASSLQGAYNQPQHF. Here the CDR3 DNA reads TGCGCCAGCAGCTTGCAAGGGGCCTACAATCAGCCCCAGCATTTT.

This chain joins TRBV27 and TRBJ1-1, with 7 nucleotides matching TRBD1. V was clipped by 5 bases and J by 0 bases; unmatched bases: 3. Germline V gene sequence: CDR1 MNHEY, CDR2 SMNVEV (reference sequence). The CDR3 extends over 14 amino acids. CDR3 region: CASSIDRVNTEAFF. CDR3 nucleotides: TGTGCCAGCAGTATCGACAGGGTGAACACTGAAGCTTTCTTT.

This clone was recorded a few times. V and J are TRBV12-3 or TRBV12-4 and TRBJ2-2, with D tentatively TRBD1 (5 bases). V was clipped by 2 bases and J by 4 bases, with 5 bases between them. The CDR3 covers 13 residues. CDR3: CASSLRGTGELFF. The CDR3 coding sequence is TGTGCCAGCAGTTTAAGGGGCACCGGGGAGCTGTTTTTT.

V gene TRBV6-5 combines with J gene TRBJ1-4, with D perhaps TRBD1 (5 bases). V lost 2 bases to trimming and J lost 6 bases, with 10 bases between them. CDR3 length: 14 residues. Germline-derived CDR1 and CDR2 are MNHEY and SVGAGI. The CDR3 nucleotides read TGTGCCAGCAGTTACAAACCCAGGGATGAAAAACTGTTTTTT. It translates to CASSYKPRDEKLFF.

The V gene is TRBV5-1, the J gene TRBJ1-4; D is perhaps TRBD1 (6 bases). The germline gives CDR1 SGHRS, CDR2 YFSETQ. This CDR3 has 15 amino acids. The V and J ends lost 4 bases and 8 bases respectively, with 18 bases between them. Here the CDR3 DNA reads TGCGCCAGCAGCCCCAGGACAGCTGTCGGAGAAAAACTGTTTTTT. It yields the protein CASSPRTAVGEKLFF.

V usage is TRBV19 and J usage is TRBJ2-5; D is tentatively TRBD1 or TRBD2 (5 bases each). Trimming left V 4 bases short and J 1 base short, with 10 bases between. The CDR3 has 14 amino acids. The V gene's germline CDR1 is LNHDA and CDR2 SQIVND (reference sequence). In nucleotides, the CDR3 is TGTGCCAGTAGTAGGGGACGAAGCCAAGAGACCCAGTACTTC. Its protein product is CASSRGRSQETQYF.